The 30 T cell receptor beta chains presented below share a single source sample, sequenced in a study of T cell changes during pregnancy in multiple sclerosis. Only in-frame clones appear in the TCRdb table, and some are missing; sequencing was by immunoSEQ multiplex PCR. The sample includes 15,000 to 17,000 clones, 65% to 90% of them seen just once. The sample here was CD8+ T cells from peripheral blood mononuclear cells, taken after pregnancy. The receptors originated from a female donor in good health, enrolled as a control in a pregnancy study.

This clone has only a few counts. The V and J genes are TRBV6-1 and TRBJ2-3; 8 positions match TRBD1. The CDR3 covers 14 residues. The ends lost 7 bases at V and 1 base at J; junction bases unmatched: 4. CDR1 is MNHNS, CDR2 SASEGT, per germline. This chain's CDR3 is CASTGGSGTDTQYF. The CDR3 nucleotides read TGTGCCAGCACAGGGGGCTCTGGCACAGATACGCAGTATTTT.

The rearrangement links TRBV5-6 to TRBJ1-4, with a tentative D call TRBD1 (6 bases). Trimming shortened V by 4 bases and J by 3 bases, and 13 bases separated the two germline ends. This CDR3 is built from 15 residues. Looked up from germline, CDR1 is SGHDT and CDR2 is YYEEEE. CDR3 protein: CASSQNRVSNEKLFF. The CDR3 nucleotides are TGTGCCAGCAGCCAAAACAGGGTGTCTAATGAAAAACTGTTTTTT.

In this sample, this clone turned up a few times. The genes are TRBV6-1 and TRBJ2-2, with 7 nucleotides matching TRBD1. V gave up 7 bases and J gave up 5 bases; unmatched junction bases: 4. Germline loops: CDR1 MNHNS, CDR2 SASEGT. The CDR3 loop spans 13 amino acids. The CDR3 sequence is CASTQGETGELFF. The CDR3 DNA reads as TGTGCCAGCACCCAGGGGGAAACCGGGGAGCTGTTTTTT.

The chain couples TRBV18 to TRBJ2-4; 9 bases map to TRBD1. This CDR3 comprises 13 residues. Trimming cost V 4 bases and J 8 bases; bases outside gene matches: 3. CDR1 and CDR2 from the germline V gene are KGHSH and LQKENI. The CDR3 DNA reads TGTGCCAGCTCACTGGGACAGGGTCACATTCAGTACTTC. It translates to CASSLGQGHIQYF.

DNA for the CDR3: TGTGCCACCAGCCCGAACTCGGGACTAGAGGTTCCCTACGAGCAGTACTTC. It specifies CATSPNSGLEVPYEQYF. The chain uses TRBV15 and TRBJ2-7; 8 positions match TRBD2. The CDR3 has 17 amino acids. V lost 5 bases and J lost 2; bases outside the gene matches: 14. CDR1 and CDR2 (germline): LNHNV, YYDKDF (reference sequence).

This clone has only one observation. This chain links TRBV5-5 with TRBJ2-1; 7 nucleotides match TRBD2. The germline CDR1 and CDR2 sequences are SGHKS and YYEKEE (reference sequence). CDR3 length: 14 amino acids. The ends lost 2 bases at V and 7 bases at J; junction bases unmatched: 6. CDR3 in DNA: TGTGCCAGCAGCTTAGCGGGATGGGGGAATGAGCAGTTCTTC. Translating gives CASSLAGWGNEQFF.

V is TRBV6-1 and J is TRBJ1-5, with D uncertain. With 2 bases removed from V and 1 base from J, the gap between germline ends came to 9 bases. The germline V gene has CDR1 MNHNS and CDR2 SASEGT. This CDR3 is 15 amino acids long. CDR3 nucleotide sequence: TGTGCCAGCAGTGAAATTTTCGGGAGCAATCAGCCCCAGCATTTT. Translated: CASSEIFGSNQPQHF.

The rearrangement joins TRBV7-7 to TRBJ2-1, with D maybe TRBD1 (6 bases). This CDR3 is 13 amino acids long. CDR1 SSHAT and CDR2 FNYEAQ come from the germline V gene (reference sequence). V was pared by 4 bases and J by 6 bases, with 10 bases between. CDR3: CASSSIGGNEQFF. DNA for the CDR3: TGTGCCAGCAGCTCAATAGGGGGCAATGAGCAGTTCTTC.

The table lists this clone with a few counts. The J gene is TRBJ1-1, the V gene TRBV30, with a possible D match to TRBD1 (6 bases). The CDR3 spans 14 residues. Trimming pared 0 bases from V and 7 bases from J, leaving 15 bases between. Germline V CDR1 and CDR2: GTSNPN, SVGIG (reference sequence). The CDR3 DNA is TGTGCCTGGAGTGTGATAGGGCAGGGGAGTGAAGCTTTCTTT. This codes for CAWSVIGQGSEAFF.

J is TRBJ2-2 and V is TRBV29-1; D is possibly TRBD2 (6 bases). Germline loops: CDR1 SQVTM, CDR2 ANQGSEA. Deletions cut 7 bases from V and 2 bases from J, with 14 bases between. The CDR3 consists of 14 residues. CDR3 nucleotide sequence: TGCAGCGCGAAAGCGGGCACCAACACCGGGGAGCTGTTTTTT. Its protein product is CSAKAGTNTGELFF.

V usage is TRBV7-6 and J usage is TRBJ1-5; 9 nucleotides match TRBD1. The junction had 4 bases not matched to a gene; V was cut back by 6 bases and J by 4 bases. From germline, CDR1 is SGHVS and CDR2 FNYEAQ. There are 14 residues in the CDR3. The CDR3 bases are TGTGCCAGCAGTCACAGGGGGCGAAATCAGCCCCAGCATTTT. Its protein product is CASSHRGRNQPQHF.

The chain uses TRBV4-1 and TRBJ1-1, with TRBD1 matching over 8 bases. The CDR3 sequence is 14 residues long. The V segment lost 3 bases and the J segment 7 bases; nucleotides outside the gene matches: 7. Germline CDR1 is MGHRA and CDR2 is YSYEKL. In nucleotides, the CDR3 is TGCGCCAGCAGCCACCTCAGGGGGCTCAGTGAAGCTTTCTTT. Its protein product is CASSHLRGLSEAFF.

Here the CDR3 DNA reads TGTGCCAGTAGCTCGGGCGGGGCAGCCAGGACCTACGAGCAGTACTTC. Encoded protein: CASSSGGAARTYEQYF. The chain links TRBV19 to TRBJ2-7; TRBD2 might be the D (6 bases). The V end was cut by 6 bases, the J end by 2 bases, with 20 bases between. Germline V gene data show CDR1 as LNHDA and CDR2 as SQIVND (reference sequence). CDR3 length: 16 residues.

The CDR3 reads CASSLADGLETQYF. The DNA for the CDR3 is TGTGCCAGCAGCTTAGCCGACGGGTTGGAGACCCAGTACTTC. The chain recombines TRBV7-2 with TRBJ2-5, with D uncertain. This CDR3 comprises 14 residues. Trimming removed 0 bases at V and 5 bases at J, with 10 bases between. Per the germline V gene, CDR1 is SGHTA and CDR2 is FQGNSA.

J is TRBJ2-7 and V is TRBV19; 8 nucleotides line up with TRBD2. The CDR3 has 15 residues. V shed 5 bases, J shed 0 bases, and the junction held 6 bases outside the gene matches. Germline CDR1 is LNHDA and CDR2 is SQIVND (reference sequence). As DNA, the CDR3 is TGTGCCAGTAGTGACTCCGGGACTAGCTCCTACGAGCAGTACTTC. As protein: CASSDSGTSSYEQYF.

The V and J genes are TRBV5-4 and TRBJ2-3; possibly TRBD2 for D (6 bases). The CDR3 runs to 15 residues. Per the germline V gene, CDR1 is SGHNT and CDR2 is YYREEE (reference sequence). Trimming shortened V by 2 bases and J by 5 bases, and 15 bases separated the two germline ends. DNA of the CDR3: TGTGCCAGCAGCTTACAACCTTCCGGGAGAGATACGCAGTATTTT. The encoded protein is CASSLQPSGRDTQYF.

V is TRBV6-6 and J is TRBJ2-2; D may be TRBD2 (6 bases). This CDR3 is built from 16 residues. Germline assignment: CDR1 MNHNY and CDR2 SVGAGI (reference sequence). Trimming cost V 6 bases and J 6 bases, with 20 bases left between them. The CDR3 loop reads CASRPQTRTGSGELFF. CDR3 nucleotides: TGTGCCAGCAGACCACAGACTAGGACCGGCTCCGGGGAGCTGTTTTTT.

The chain carries TRBV27 and TRBJ2-1, with 12 bases lining up with TRBD2. Germline assignment: CDR1 MNHEY and CDR2 SMNVEV (reference sequence). CDR3 length equals 17 residues. Losses at the gene ends were 5 bases for V and 8 bases for J; bases not matched to a gene: 13. CDR3 region: CASSPTLAGGPGDEQFF. CDR3 nucleotide sequence: TGTGCCAGCAGTCCGACTCTAGCGGGAGGGCCAGGGGATGAGCAGTTCTTC.

This clone showed up just once. The gene calls are TRBV4-1 and TRBJ1-2, with D uncertain. The CDR3 runs 14 residues. In germline, CDR1 is MGHRA, CDR2 YSYEKL. The V and J ends lost 4 bases and 5 bases respectively, with 14 bases between them. In DNA, the CDR3 is TGCGCCAGCAGCCCAGGTTTCGGGATGTATGGCTACACCTTC. Protein: CASSPGFGMYGYTF.

The rearrangement links TRBV7-9 to TRBJ1-5; TRBD1 might be the D (6 bases). Trimming left V 5 bases short and J 4 bases short, with 18 bases between. Germline CDR1 reads SEHNR; CDR2 reads FQNEAQ (reference sequence). The CDR3 extends over 16 amino acids. CDR3 sequence reads: CASSDLTTGPNQPQHF. DNA for the CDR3: TGTGCCAGCAGCGACCTTACGACAGGTCCTAATCAGCCCCAGCATTTT.

This clone has just one count. The gene calls are TRBV4-3 and TRBJ2-7; 7 bases are a match to TRBD1. This CDR3 spans 16 amino acids. J lost 1 base, V lost 0 bases, and 6 bases had no gene match. CDR1 is LGHNA, CDR2 YSLEER, per germline. The CDR3 sequence is CASSQDRTGESYEQYF. DNA for the CDR3: TGCGCCAGCAGCCAAGATAGGACAGGAGAGTCCTACGAGCAGTACTTC.

The V gene is TRBV4-3, the J gene TRBJ2-3; 7 bases align to TRBD2. Trimming removed 0 bases from V and 0 bases from J; junction bases left unmatched: 6. The CDR3 is made up of 17 amino acids. Germline V gene lookup returns CDR1 LGHNA and CDR2 YSLEER. As DNA, the CDR3 is TGCGCCAGCAGCCAAGATCCTGGCGGGGGAAGCACAGATACGCAGTATTTT. Its protein product is CASSQDPGGGSTDTQYF.

The chain links TRBV10-3 to TRBJ1-1; tentatively, D is TRBD1 (5 bases). The CDR3 runs 18 residues. CDR1 ENHRY and CDR2 SYGVKD come from the germline V gene. Deletions cut 0 bases from V and 0 bases from J, with 17 bases between. CDR3 sequence reads: CAISESEGAKRLNTEAFF. Here the CDR3 DNA reads TGTGCCATCAGTGAGTCGGAAGGGGCGAAAAGATTGAACACTGAAGCTTTCTTT.

J is TRBJ2-5 and V is TRBV5-6; no firm D call. V was clipped by 1 base and J by 2 bases, with 6 bases between them. Germline CDR1 is SGHDT and CDR2 is YYEEEE. The CDR3 has 13 residues. Here the CDR3 reads CASSLIYQETQYF. CDR3 coding DNA: TGTGCCAGCAGCTTGATATATCAAGAGACCCAGTACTTC.

J is TRBJ2-7 and V is TRBV6-1; TRBD1 matches 12 bases. Germline assignment: CDR1 MNHNS and CDR2 SASEGT. CDR3 length equals 15 residues. The V segment lost 6 bases and the J segment 5 bases; nucleotides outside the gene matches: 8. Here the CDR3 reads CASRETGTGGDEQYF. CDR3 in DNA: TGTGCCAGCAGAGAAACCGGGACAGGGGGCGACGAGCAGTACTTC.

This clone was counted once. This chain uses TRBV27 with TRBJ1-1, with 11 nucleotides matching TRBD1. Germline-derived CDR1 and CDR2 are MNHEY and SMNVEV (reference sequence). Germline trimming cut 3 bases from V and 7 bases from J; bases unmatched to any gene: 1. CDR3 size: 13 residues. As DNA, the CDR3 is TGTGCCAGCAGTTTTGGGACAGGGGGTGAAGCTTTCTTT. Translating gives CASSFGTGGEAFF.

This clone is labeled as medium-sized (0.01 to 0.1%). The chain is built from TRBV27 and TRBJ1-1; TRBD1 matches at 9 bases. Germline loops: CDR1 MNHEY, CDR2 SMNVEV (reference sequence). The ends lost 7 bases at V and 5 bases at J; junction bases unmatched: 5. The CDR3 covers 13 residues. The CDR3 reads CASTTGGRTEAFF. The CDR3 region has the DNA TGTGCCAGCACGACAGGGGGGCGAACTGAAGCTTTCTTT.

The chain couples TRBV9 to TRBJ1-6, with TRBD1 matching 10 bases. The V gene end was trimmed by 5 bases and the J gene end by 7 bases; junction bases not matched to a gene: 6. Germline-derived CDR1 and CDR2 are SGDLS and YYNGEE. The CDR3 extends over 15 amino acids. As DNA, the CDR3 is TGTGCCAGCAGTGGGCGGGACAGGGGAAATTCACCCCTCCACTTT. Residues: CASSGRDRGNSPLHF.

The V call is TRBV7-9, the J call TRBJ2-5, with 11 bases that match TRBD2. The germline V gene encodes CDR1 SEHNR and CDR2 FQNEAQ (reference sequence). CDR3 length equals 16 residues. Trimming cost V 2 bases and J 5 bases; bases outside gene matches: 7. CDR3 sequence: CASSLIAGGPRETQYF. For the CDR3, the DNA is TGTGCCAGCAGCTTAATAGCGGGAGGGCCTCGGGAGACCCAGTACTTC.

The chain uses TRBV5-6 and TRBJ2-2; 11 bases are a match to TRBD2. Germline loops: CDR1 SGHDT, CDR2 YYEEEE. V lost 4 bases, J lost 5 bases, and 4 bases stayed unmatched. The CDR3 has 15 residues. The CDR3 nucleotides read TGTGCCAGCAGCCCTACTAGCGGGAGTACCGGGGAGCTGTTTTTT. Protein product: CASSPTSGSTGELFF.